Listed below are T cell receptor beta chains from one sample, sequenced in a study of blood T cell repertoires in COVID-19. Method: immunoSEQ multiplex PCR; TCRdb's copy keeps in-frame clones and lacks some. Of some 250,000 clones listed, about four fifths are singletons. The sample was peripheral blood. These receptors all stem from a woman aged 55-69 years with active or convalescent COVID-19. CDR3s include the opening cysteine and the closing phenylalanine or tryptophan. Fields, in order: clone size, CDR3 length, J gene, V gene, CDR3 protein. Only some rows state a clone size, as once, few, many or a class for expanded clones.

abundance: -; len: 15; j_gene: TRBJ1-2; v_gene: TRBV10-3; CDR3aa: CAIRNPDRPAGGYTF
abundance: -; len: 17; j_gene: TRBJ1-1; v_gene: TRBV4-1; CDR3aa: CASSQETAVLYNTEAFF
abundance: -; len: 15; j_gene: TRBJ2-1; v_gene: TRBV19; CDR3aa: CASRERGGPYNEQFF
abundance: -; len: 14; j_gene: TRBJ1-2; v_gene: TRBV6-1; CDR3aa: CASSEAGGAHGYTF
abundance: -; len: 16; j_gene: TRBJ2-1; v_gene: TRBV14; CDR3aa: CASSQVWSGGAVEQFF
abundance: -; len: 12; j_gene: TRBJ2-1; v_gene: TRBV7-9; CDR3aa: CASSHPPGEQFF
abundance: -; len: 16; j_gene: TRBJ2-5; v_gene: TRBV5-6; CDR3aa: CASSLKGELHQETQYF
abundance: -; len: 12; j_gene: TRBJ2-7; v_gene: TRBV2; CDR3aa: CASSLAGGEQYF
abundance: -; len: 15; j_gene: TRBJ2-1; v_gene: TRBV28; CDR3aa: CASGLTGGRGNEQFF
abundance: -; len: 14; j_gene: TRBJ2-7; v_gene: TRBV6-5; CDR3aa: CASRSSGTGGEQYF
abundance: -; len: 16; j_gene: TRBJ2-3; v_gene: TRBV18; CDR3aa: CASSPLAGGSTDTQYF
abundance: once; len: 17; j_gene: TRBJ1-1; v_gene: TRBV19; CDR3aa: CASSTPSAGSYSAEAFF
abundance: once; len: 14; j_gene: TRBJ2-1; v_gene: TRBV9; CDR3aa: CASSVVGTSDEQFF
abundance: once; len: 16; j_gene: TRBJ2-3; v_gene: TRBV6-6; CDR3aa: CASPPAGGPWTDTQYF
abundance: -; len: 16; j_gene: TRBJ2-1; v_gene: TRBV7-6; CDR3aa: CASSLSLTGGLNEQFF
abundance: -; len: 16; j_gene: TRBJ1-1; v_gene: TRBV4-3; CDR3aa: CASSQDPFVGGLEAFF
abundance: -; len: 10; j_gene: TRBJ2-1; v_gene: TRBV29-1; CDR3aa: CSVGETEQFF
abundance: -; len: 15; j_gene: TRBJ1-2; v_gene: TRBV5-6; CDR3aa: CASRPSDRGAYGYTF
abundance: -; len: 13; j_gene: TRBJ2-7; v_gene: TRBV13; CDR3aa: CASSPGQGNEQYF
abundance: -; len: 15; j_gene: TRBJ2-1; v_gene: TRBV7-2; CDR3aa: CASSLSGGVYNEQFF
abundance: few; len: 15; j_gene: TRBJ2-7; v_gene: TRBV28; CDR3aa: CASITSGQGRNRQYF
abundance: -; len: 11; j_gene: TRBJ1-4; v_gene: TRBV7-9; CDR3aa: CASSSVEKLFF
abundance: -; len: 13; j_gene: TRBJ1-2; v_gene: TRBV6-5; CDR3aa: CASSYSASGGYTF
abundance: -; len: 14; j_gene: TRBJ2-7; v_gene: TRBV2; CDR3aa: CASRSGIWSYEQYF
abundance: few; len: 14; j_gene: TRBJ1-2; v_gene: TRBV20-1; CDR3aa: CSASPYPTNYGYTF
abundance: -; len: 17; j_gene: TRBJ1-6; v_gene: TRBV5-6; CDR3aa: CASSLLGTGDGDSPLHF
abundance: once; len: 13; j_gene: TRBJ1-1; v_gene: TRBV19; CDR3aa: CASSEGGVTEAFF
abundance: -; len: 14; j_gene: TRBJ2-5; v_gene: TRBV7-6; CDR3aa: CASSLGQVQETQYF
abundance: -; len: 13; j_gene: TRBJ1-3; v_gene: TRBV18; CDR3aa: CASSPQGIDTIYF
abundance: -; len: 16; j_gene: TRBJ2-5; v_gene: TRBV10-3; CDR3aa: CAISESAGGPGETQYF
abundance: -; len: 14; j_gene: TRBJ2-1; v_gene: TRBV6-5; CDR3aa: CASSQDRASGEQFF
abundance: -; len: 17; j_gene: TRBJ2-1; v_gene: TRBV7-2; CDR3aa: CASSLKSGGSSYNEQFF
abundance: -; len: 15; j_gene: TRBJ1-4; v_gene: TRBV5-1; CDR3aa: CASSLTGTTNEKLFF
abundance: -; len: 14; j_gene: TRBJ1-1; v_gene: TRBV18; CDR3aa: CASSGSTVNTEAFF
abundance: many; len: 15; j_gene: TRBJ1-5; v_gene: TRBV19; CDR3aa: CASSWTVRGNQPQHF
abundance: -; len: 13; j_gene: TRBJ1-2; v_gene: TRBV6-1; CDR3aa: CASSESSGYGYTF
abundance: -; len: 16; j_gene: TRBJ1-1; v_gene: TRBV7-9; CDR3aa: CASSGHQGRDYTEAFF
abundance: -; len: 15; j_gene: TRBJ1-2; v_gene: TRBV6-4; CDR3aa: CASRVQGKGSYGYTF
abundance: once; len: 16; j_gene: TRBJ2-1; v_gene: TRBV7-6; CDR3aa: CASSSLSGGAHNEQFF
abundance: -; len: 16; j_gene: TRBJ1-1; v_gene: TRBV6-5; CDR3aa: CASSYAQGRMNTEAFF
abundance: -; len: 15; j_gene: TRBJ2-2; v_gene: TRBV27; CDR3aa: CASSQPNRDTGELFF
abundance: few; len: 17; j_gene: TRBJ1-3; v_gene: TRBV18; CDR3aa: CASSPPPDRKDGNTIYF
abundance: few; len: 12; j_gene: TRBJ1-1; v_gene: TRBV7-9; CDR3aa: CASSLGQGVAFF
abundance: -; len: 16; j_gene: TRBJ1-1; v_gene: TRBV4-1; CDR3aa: CASSLSPGQVNTEAFF
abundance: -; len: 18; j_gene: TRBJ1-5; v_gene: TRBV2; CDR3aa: CASSTQGRHRYSNQPQHF
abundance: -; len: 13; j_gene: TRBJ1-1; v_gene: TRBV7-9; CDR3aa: CASSQDTWTEAFF
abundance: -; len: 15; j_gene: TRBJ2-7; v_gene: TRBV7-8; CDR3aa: CASSPRDRGHHEQYF
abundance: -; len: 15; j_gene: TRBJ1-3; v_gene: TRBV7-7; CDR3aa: CASSLGTGAGNTIYF
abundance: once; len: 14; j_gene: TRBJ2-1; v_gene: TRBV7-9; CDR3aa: CASSLGGVYNEQFF
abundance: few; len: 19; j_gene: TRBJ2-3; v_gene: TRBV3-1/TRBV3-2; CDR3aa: CASSQTSGTSGGRTDTQYF
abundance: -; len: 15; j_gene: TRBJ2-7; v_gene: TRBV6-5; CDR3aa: CASVPTGLPTYEQYF
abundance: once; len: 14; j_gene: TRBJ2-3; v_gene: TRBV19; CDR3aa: CASSILGDTDTQYF
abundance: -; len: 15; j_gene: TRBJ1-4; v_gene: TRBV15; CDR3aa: CATSSEGGNNEKLFF
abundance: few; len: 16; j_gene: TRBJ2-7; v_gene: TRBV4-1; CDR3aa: CASSQGYRGLRYEQYF
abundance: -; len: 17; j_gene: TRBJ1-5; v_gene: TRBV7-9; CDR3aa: CASSLVVMTGEDQPQHF
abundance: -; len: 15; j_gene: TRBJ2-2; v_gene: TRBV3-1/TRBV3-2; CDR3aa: CASSHGQGGAGELFF
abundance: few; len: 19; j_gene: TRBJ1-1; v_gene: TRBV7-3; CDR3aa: CASSLTWVKDSLLNTEAFF